This T cell receptor beta chain was obtained from a study of blood T cell repertoires in COVID-19. On the study more broadly: T cells, B-cell-depleted T cells, or PBMCs supplied cDNA or gDNA.

The table came from immunoSEQ multiplex PCR; TCRdb's copy has only in-frame clones and leaves some out. The profile shows 45,000 to 55,000 clones, around 88% of them singletons. Looked up from germline, CDR1 is SGHNT and CDR2 is YENEEA. V was shortened by 5 bases and J by 4 bases, with 11 bases between the two germline ends. The length of the CDR3 is 13 residues. Source material: peripheral blood. The rearrangement joins TRBV11-3 to TRBJ2-5, with a weak D call TRBD2 (6 bases). The sequence was collected from a human donor in a cohort sampled during active COVID-19. For the CDR3, the DNA is TGTGCCAGCAGCCCCGGTAGCGGAGAGACCCAGTACTTC. Its protein is CASSPGSGETQYF.